This T cell receptor (beta chain) was documented in a study of PD-L1 blockade in urothelial cancer. Study outcomes and limitations: Pretreatment TCR clonality in blood under the median foretold superior survival.

This sample's time point: peripheral blood 6 weeks after treatment start. The data were produced by immunoSEQ multiplex PCR, yet TCRdb's version contains in-frame clones alone and is incomplete. The sample lists some 23,000 clones; about four fifths were seen once. In the case of this clone: What it binds is unknown.

Trimming took off 5 bases at V and 9 bases at J, with 14 bases between the two ends. This CDR3 has 13 amino acids. The germline gives CDR1 MNHNS, CDR2 SASEGT. The source was PBMCs, collected around atezolizumab (anti-PD-L1) treatment. This chain uses TRBV6-1 with TRBJ2-1; a weak D match, TRBD2 (6 bases). This TCR came from a man between 65 and 85 years old with urothelial cancer. The CDR3 nucleotides are TGTGCCAGCAGTCCCTACCAGGGAGGTGAGCAGTTCTTC. Protein: CASSPYQGGEQFF.